The source of this TCR beta chain is a study of T cell changes during pregnancy in multiple sclerosis. The CDR3 has 13 residues. Looked up from germline, CDR1 is SGHTA and CDR2 is FQGNSA. Trimming left V 1 base short and J 4 bases short, with 7 bases between. The method was immunoSEQ multiplex PCR; TCRdb's version includes in-frame clones alone and lacks a portion of them. The sample shows around 70,000 clones, roughly 92% of them seen only once. This TCR was recovered from a female donor with multiple sclerosis, enrolled in a pregnancy study. The chain uses TRBV7-2 and TRBJ1-2, with D possibly TRBD1 on 6 matching bases. The sample in question was peripheral blood, obtained in the second trimester of pregnancy. For the CDR3, the DNA is TGTGCCAGCAGCTTAGACAGGGCCTATGGCTACACCTTC. Translation gives CASSLDRAYGYTF.